These 7 T cell receptor beta chains share one sample of origin, sequenced in a study of breast tumors, draining lymph nodes, adjacent tissues. The lymph nodes were axillary draining lymph nodes from breast cancer patients. TCRdb re-derived calls from the multiplex PCR reads in MiXCR, one entry per CDR3 protein. The profile shows 100,000 to 150,000 distinct CDR3 sequences, about a fifth of them singletons. Sequences were obtained from axillary lymph node tissue. These receptors originate from a female donor with breast cancer. Some clones in this sample may be carry-over from other donors' samples.

This clonotype was seen repeatedly, ten times or more. V gene TRBV30 combines with J gene TRBJ2-1; 9 bases match TRBD2. The CDR3 contains 15 residues. V shed 4 bases and J 4 bases; nucleotides not matched to a gene: 8. Germline CDR1 reads GTSNPN; CDR2 reads SVGIG (reference sequence). The CDR3 DNA reads as TGTGCCTGGATCCTACTAGCGGGTGAGTACAATGAGCAGTTCTTC. This encodes CAWILLAGEYNEQFF.

The V and J genes are TRBV18 and TRBJ2-2, with no clear D. Germline-derived CDR1 and CDR2 are KGHSH and LQKENI. The germline V and J ends were trimmed by 0 bases and 6 bases, with 5 bases remaining between them. CDR3 length: 13 residues. The CDR3 loop reads CASSPPVAGELFF. The CDR3 DNA is TGTGCCAGCTCACCACCGGTGGCCGGGGAGCTGTTTTTT.

A single count supports this clonotype. This sequence may be a read error, since a much larger clone differs from it by one base. The chain couples TRBV11-2 to TRBJ2-1; 8 positions agree with TRBD2. The CDR3 is 13 residues long. V shed 5 bases, J shed 9 bases, and the junction held 6 bases outside the gene matches. The germline V gene encodes CDR1 SGHAT and CDR2 FQNNGV. CDR3 region: CASSPGLAREQFF. CDR3 nucleotides: TGTGCCAGCAGCCCCGGACTAGCTCGTGAGCAGTTCTTC.

This chain uses TRBV2 with TRBJ2-7; TRBD1 aligns across 7 bases. J was trimmed by 2 bases and V by 6 bases; bases with no gene match: 7. The length of the CDR3 is 14 residues. Germline V lookup: CDR1 SNHLY, CDR2 FYNNEI. In nucleotides, the CDR3 is TGTGCCAGCAGAGCGGAACAGGGGACCTACGAGCAGTACTTC. Translated: CASRAEQGTYEQYF.

In regard to this clonotype: This may be a read error, as it is one base from a much larger clone. As the CDR3 is not closed by the conserved phenylalanine or tryptophan, this likely results from a read error. The CDR3 loop is CSAPRGLFNEQFL. CDR3 sequence (DNA): TGCAGTGCTCCCAGGGGGCTGTTCAATGAGCAGTTCCTC. The V and J genes are TRBV20-1 and TRBJ2-1; 8 nucleotides match TRBD1. This CDR3 contains 13 residues. J gave up 6 bases and V 5 bases, and 6 bases lay outside the gene matches. The germline V gene encodes CDR1 DFQATT and CDR2 SNEGSKA (reference sequence).

About this clonotype: This may arise from a read error, as a much more abundant clone is one base away. The rearrangement links TRBV9 to TRBJ2-1; TRBD2 agrees at 8 bases. V was pared by 0 bases and J by 6 bases, with 5 bases of the junction left unmatched. The CDR3 is 15 residues long. Per the germline V gene, CDR1 is SGDLS and CDR2 is YYNGEE. This CDR3 reads CASSVGAGACNEQFF. Here the CDR3 DNA reads TGTGCCAGCAGCGTAGGAGCGGGAGCGTGCAATGAGCAGTTCTTC.

As concerns this clonotype: A much more abundant neighbour one base away suggests this may be a read error. The chain combines TRBV9 with TRBJ2-2; 9 bases line up with TRBD2. CDR3 size: 16 residues. Unmatched junction bases numbered 7, after V lost 3 bases and J lost 4 bases. The germline CDR1 and CDR2 sequences are SGDLS and YYNGEE. CDR3 sequence: CASSAHGGRATGELFF. CDR3 in DNA: TGTGCCAGCAGCGCCCATGGCGGGAGGGCCACCGGGGAGCTGTTTTTT.